The source of this T cell receptor (beta chain) is a study of blood T cell repertoires in COVID-19. Study details: PBMCs, B-cell-depleted T cells, or T cells provided the cDNA or gDNA that made up the material.

This CDR3 is 12 amino acids long. With 6 bases removed from V and 8 bases from J, the gap between germline ends came to 13 bases. Using immunoSEQ multiplex PCR, the repertoire was profiled, and TCRdb retains in-frame clones only, with some absent. The table includes tens of thousands of clones, around 88% detected once. The sequence was obtained from a man in his 60s with acute or convalescent COVID-19. The chain employs TRBV12-3 or TRBV12-4 and TRBJ1-2; no clear D. The sequencing sample was made of peripheral blood. The CDR3 region is CASSLDMAGYTF. As DNA, the CDR3 is TGTGCCAGCAGCCTCGACATGGCGGGCTACACCTTC.